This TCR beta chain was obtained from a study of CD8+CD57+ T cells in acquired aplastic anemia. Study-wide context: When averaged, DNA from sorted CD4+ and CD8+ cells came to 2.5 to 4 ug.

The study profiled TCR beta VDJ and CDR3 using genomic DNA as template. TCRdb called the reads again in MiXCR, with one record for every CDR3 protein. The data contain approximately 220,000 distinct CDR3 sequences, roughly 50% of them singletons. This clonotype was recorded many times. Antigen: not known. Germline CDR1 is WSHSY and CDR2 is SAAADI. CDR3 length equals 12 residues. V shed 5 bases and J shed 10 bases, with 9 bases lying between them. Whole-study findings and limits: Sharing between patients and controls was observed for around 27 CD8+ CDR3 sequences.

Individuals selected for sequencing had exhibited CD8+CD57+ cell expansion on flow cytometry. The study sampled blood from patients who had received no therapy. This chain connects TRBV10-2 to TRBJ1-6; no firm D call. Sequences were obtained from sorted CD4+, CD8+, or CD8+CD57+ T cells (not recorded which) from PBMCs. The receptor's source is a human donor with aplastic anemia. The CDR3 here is CASSMTLSPLHF. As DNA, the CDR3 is TGCGCCAGCAGTATGACACTCTCACCCCTCCACTTT.